The 29 T cell receptor beta chains given below trace back to one sample, sequenced in a study of cytomegalovirus exposure and HLA in healthy donors. The primer mix had 60 Vbeta and 13 Jbeta primers. Assay: immunoSEQ multiplex PCR; the TCRdb copy retains only in-frame clones and omits some. This sample has under 200,000 clones; 78% occur once, and the top ten carry approximately 3.4%. Input material: PBMCs. The source of these receptors is a woman aged 50 to 60 in good health and CMV-seropositive.

Here the CDR3 reads CAWRGQVNQPQHF. The DNA for the CDR3 is TGTGCCTGGAGGGGGCAGGTCAATCAGCCCCAGCATTTT. This chain connects TRBV30 to TRBJ1-5, with TRBD1 as a possible D gene (5 bases). From germline, CDR1 is GTSNPN and CDR2 SVGIG (reference sequence). Trimming cost V 3 bases and J 3 bases, with 9 bases left between them. The CDR3 totals 13 residues.

This chain links TRBV27 with TRBJ1-4, with 10 nucleotides matching TRBD1. The CDR3 consists of 15 residues. V lost 2 bases to trimming and J lost 14 bases; unmatched junction nucleotides: 11. Germline CDR1 and CDR2: MNHEY and SMNVEV (reference sequence). CDR3 sequence reads: CASSLRRDRGPNLFF. The CDR3, as DNA: TGTGCCAGCAGTTTAAGGAGGGACAGGGGTCCTAATCTGTTTTTT. Using reference TRBV27 and TRBJ1-4 for the parts outside the CDR3, the full variable domain is EAQVTQNPRYLITVTGKKLTVTCSQNMNHEYMSWYRQDPGLGLRQIYYSMNVEVTDKGDVPEGYKVSRKEKRNFPLILESPSPNQTSLYFCASSLRRDRGPNLFFGSGTQLSVL.

V gene TRBV5-1 combines with J gene TRBJ2-1; TRBD2 agrees at 13 bases. This CDR3 is built from 17 residues. Germline values: CDR1 SGHRS, CDR2 YFSETQ. The junction had 9 bases not matched to a gene; V was cut back by 0 bases and J by 9 bases. The CDR3: CASSLAAGTSGRGEQFF. CDR3 bases: TGCGCCAGCAGCTTGGCCGCAGGAACTAGCGGGAGGGGTGAGCAGTTCTTC.

This sequence joins TRBV5-1 and TRBJ2-3, with 11 bases matching TRBD2. V was clipped by 4 bases and J by 3 bases; unmatched bases: 7. Germline CDR1 reads SGHRS; CDR2 reads YFSETQ. The length of the CDR3 is 16 residues. The CDR3 region has the DNA TGCGCCAGCAGCCCCATAGCGGGAGGGGTGACAGATACGCAGTATTTT. The encoded protein is CASSPIAGGVTDTQYF.

The chain links TRBV21-1 to TRBJ2-1; the D call of TRBD2 is as the table states it, not checked on the DNA. TRBV21-1 constitutes a pseudogene. CDR3 length: 14 amino acids. CDR3 sequence: CASSKGTLRNEQFF. CDR3 DNA sequence: TGTGCCAGCAGCAAAGGAACTCTCCGCAATGAGCAGTTCTTC.

The rearrangement uses TRBV28 and TRBJ2-7, with TRBD2 identical over 10 bases. Germline CDR1 MDHEN, CDR2 SYDVKM. Germline trimming cut 3 bases from V and 0 bases from J; bases unmatched to any gene: 2. The CDR3 has 15 residues. The CDR3 region is CASSFASGSSYEQYF. The CDR3 DNA is TGTGCCAGCAGTTTCGCTAGCGGGAGCTCCTACGAGCAGTACTTC.

V gene TRBV9 combines with J gene TRBJ1-1; D is unresolved. V was cut by 4 bases and J by 2 bases, with 12 bases left in between. In germline, CDR1 is SGDLS, CDR2 YYNGEE. This CDR3 spans 14 amino acids. Here the CDR3 reads CASSLGQRNTEAFF. In DNA, the CDR3 is TGTGCCAGCAGCCTTGGTCAGCGTAACACTGAAGCTTTCTTT.

The genes are TRBV27 and TRBJ2-7; tentatively, D is TRBD1 (6 bases). CDR3 length equals 17 residues. Germline V lookup: CDR1 MNHEY, CDR2 SMNVEV (reference sequence). The ends were cut back, 5 bases at V and 2 bases at J, with 22 bases in the middle. CDR3 amino acids: CASSPTKTGGLAYEQYF. The CDR3 DNA reads as TGTGCCAGCAGTCCAACTAAGACAGGAGGACTTGCCTACGAGCAGTACTTC.

The chain employs TRBV10-1 and TRBJ2-1; TRBD1 might be the D (6 bases). Germline V gives CDR1 WNHNN, CDR2 SYGVQD (reference sequence). V lost 8 bases and J lost 5, with 16 bases in between. The CDR3 is made up of 14 amino acids. The CDR3 here is CASLDRYPHNEQFF. CDR3 sequence (DNA): TGCGCCAGCCTCGACAGGTATCCCCACAATGAGCAGTTCTTC.

V gene TRBV15 combines with J gene TRBJ1-3; a possible D gene is TRBD1 (6 bases). Trimming stripped 0 bases from V and 3 bases from J, with 9 bases between. The CDR3 totals 15 residues. CDR1 LNHNV and CDR2 YYDKDF come from the germline V gene (reference sequence). CDR3 amino acids: CATSRDQQGGNTIYF. DNA for the CDR3: TGTGCCACCAGCAGAGATCAACAGGGTGGAAACACCATATATTTT. Full variable domain (rest looked up from reference TRBV15 and TRBJ1-3): DAMVIQNPRYQVTQFGKPVTLSCSQTLNHNVMYWYQQKSSQAPKLLFHYYDKDFNNEADTPDNFQSRRPNTSFCFLDIRSPGLGDTAMYLCATSRDQQGGNTIYFGEGSWLTVV.

V and J are TRBV7-9 and TRBJ2-7; 7 nucleotides align to TRBD1. V lost 3 bases to trimming and J lost 5 bases; unmatched junction nucleotides: 10. Germline-derived CDR1 and CDR2 are SEHNR and FQNEAQ (reference sequence). This CDR3 is built from 15 residues. CDR3 loop: CASSFNRGGVDEQYF. The CDR3 DNA reads TGTGCCAGCAGCTTTAACAGGGGCGGCGTGGACGAGCAGTACTTC.

The V gene is TRBV7-2, the J gene TRBJ1-1; the D is unclear. V shed 1 base and J shed 3 bases, with 12 bases lying between them. Per germline, CDR1 SGHTA and CDR2 FQGNSA. This CDR3 region has 15 residues. The CDR3 region is CASSLEARSHTEAFF. The CDR3 DNA is TGTGCCAGCAGCTTAGAGGCCAGGTCTCACACTGAAGCTTTCTTT.

This clone was seen a single time. The J gene is TRBJ2-1, the V gene TRBV7-8; maybe TRBD2 (5 bases). Trimming took off 3 bases at V and 6 bases at J, with 9 bases between the two ends. Germline V CDR1 and CDR2: SGHVS, FQNEAQ. The CDR3 contains 13 residues. The CDR3 DNA is TGTGCCAGCAGCTTTAGCGAAACCAATGAGCAGTTCTTC. As protein: CASSFSETNEQFF.

This clone was detected only once. An end of the junction does not agree with germline; a read error may underlie this. The rearrangement uses TRBV6-5 and TRBJ2-4, with TRBD1 as a possible D gene (6 bases). CDR1 and CDR2 (germline): MNHEY, SVGAGI. The length of the CDR3 is 16 residues. For the CDR3, the DNA is TGTGCCAGCAGTTCCCACAGGGCTGAGACTAAAAACAGTCAGTACTTC. Amino acids: CASSSHRAETKNSQYF.

V usage is TRBV11-2 and J usage is TRBJ2-3, with 7 bases that match TRBD2. The CDR3 runs 16 residues. Looked up from germline, CDR1 is SGHAT and CDR2 is FQNNGV. V was pared by 5 bases and J by 0 bases, with 8 bases of the junction left unmatched. In DNA form, the CDR3 reads TGTGCCAGCAGCGAGGAGCGGGACCCCAGCACAGATACGCAGTATTTT. Translating it yields CASSEERDPSTDTQYF.

The rearrangement joins TRBV29-1 to TRBJ2-1, with TRBD1 as a possible D gene (5 bases). Trimming took off 1 base at V and 7 bases at J, with 11 bases between the two ends. Germline V gene lookup returns CDR1 SQVTM and CDR2 ANQGSEA. The CDR3 length is 13 residues. The CDR3 DNA is TGCAGCGTTGAAGGGGGCTCATGGAATGAGCAGTTCTTC. It encodes CSVEGGSWNEQFF.

This clone was observed a handful of times. The genes are TRBV30 and TRBJ2-7; 11 positions agree with TRBD1. V lost 7 bases, J lost 3 bases, and 5 bases stayed unmatched. CDR1 and CDR2 (germline): GTSNPN, SVGIG (reference sequence). The CDR3 spans 13 residues. CDR3 nucleotide sequence: TGTGCCTTAGGACAGGGGGCTCTCTACGAGCAGTACTTC. Protein sequence: CALGQGALYEQYF.

This chain connects TRBV5-6 to TRBJ2-7, with D possibly TRBD1 on 5 matching bases. V gave up 4 bases and J gave up 2 bases, with 13 bases separating them. There are 14 residues in the CDR3. Per germline, CDR1 SGHDT and CDR2 YYEEEE. CDR3 sequence reads: CASSLRAVTYEQYF. DNA of the CDR3: TGTGCCAGCAGCCTCAGGGCGGTGACCTACGAGCAGTACTTC.

The chain is built from TRBV6-6 and TRBJ1-2; tentative D call: TRBD1 (6 bases). The germline CDR1 and CDR2 sequences are MNHNY and SVGAGI (reference sequence). This CDR3 is built from 13 residues. Trimming cost V 4 bases and J 4 bases, with 10 bases left between them. The CDR3, as DNA: TGTGCCAGCAGTTTCGGACAGACCTATGGCTACACCTTC. This translates into CASSFGQTYGYTF.

The chain employs TRBV7-2 and TRBJ2-7; 7 bases are shared with TRBD1. V trimming: 5 bases; J trimming: 6 bases; junction bases outside the gene matches: 13. Germline CDR1 and CDR2: SGHTA and FQGNSA. The CDR3 totals 15 residues. DNA of the CDR3: TGTGCCAGCAGCCTCGACAGGGTTGACCCCTTCGAGCAGTACTTC. It is translated as CASSLDRVDPFEQYF.

The CDR3 here is CASSYGSGGELFF. For the CDR3, the DNA is TGTGCCAGCAGCTACGGGTCGGGCGGGGAGCTGTTTTTT. The chain joins TRBV7-2 to TRBJ2-2; D not certain. Germline V gives CDR1 SGHTA, CDR2 FQGNSA. This CDR3 comprises 13 residues. Trimming took off 4 bases at V and 7 bases at J, with 10 bases between the two ends.

The rearrangement joins TRBV6-5 to TRBJ2-7; 8 bases are shared with TRBD1. This CDR3 spans 16 amino acids. Germline V gene data show CDR1 as MNHEY and CDR2 as SVGAGI. Trimming took 0 bases from V and 2 from J; bases not matched to a gene: 6. The CDR3 sequence: CASSYSGTGPTYEQYF. The CDR3 region has the DNA TGTGCCAGCAGTTACTCCGGGACAGGTCCGACCTACGAGCAGTACTTC.

This rearrangement joins TRBV10-3 to TRBJ1-2; unclear D gene. This CDR3 is built from 13 residues. Trimming removed 4 bases at V and 4 bases at J, with 10 bases between. The germline gives CDR1 ENHRY, CDR2 SYGVKD. This CDR3 reads CAISVSGSYGYTF. In DNA, the CDR3 is TGTGCCATCAGTGTATCGGGGAGCTATGGCTACACCTTC.

The J gene is TRBJ2-6, the V gene TRBV5-1; D is perhaps TRBD2 (5 bases). The V gene's germline CDR1 is SGHRS and CDR2 YFSETQ. Trimming removed 4 bases from V and 2 bases from J, with 13 bases in between. This CDR3 has 16 amino acids. Written as DNA, the CDR3 is TGCGCCAGCAGCCCGGGATGGGGAGCTGGGGCCAACGTCCTGACTTTC. Translated, it gives CASSPGWGAGANVLTF.

The rearrangement joins TRBV30 to TRBJ2-1; 8 positions match TRBD1. Germline values: CDR1 GTSNPN, CDR2 SVGIG (reference sequence). The CDR3 extends over 14 amino acids. The V and J ends lost 3 bases and 9 bases, in that order; junction bases with no gene match: 10. The CDR3: CAWRAFGQGAEQFF. CDR3 DNA sequence: TGTGCCTGGAGGGCTTTTGGACAGGGCGCTGAGCAGTTCTTC.

The chain employs TRBV4-3 and TRBJ2-5; tentative D call: TRBD1 (6 bases). This CDR3 has 14 residues. V lost 1 base and J 5 bases, leaving 11 bases between the germline ends. Germline assignment: CDR1 LGHNA and CDR2 YSLEER. In DNA, the CDR3 is TGCGCCAGCAGCCAAGTTACAGGGCGGGAGACCCAGTACTTC. This encodes CASSQVTGRETQYF.

The chain carries TRBV4-1 and TRBJ2-3; D might be TRBD2 (6 bases). From germline, CDR1 is MGHRA and CDR2 YSYEKL. This CDR3 contains 14 residues. V was cut by 3 bases and J by 3 bases, with 10 bases left in between. The CDR3 loop reads CASSHDGTTDTQYF. The CDR3, as DNA: TGCGCCAGCAGCCACGACGGGACTACAGATACGCAGTATTTT.

The gene calls are TRBV10-1 and TRBJ2-5; 8 bases align to TRBD2. CDR3 size: 16 residues. Trimming at V came to 2 bases and at J to 4 bases, leaving 9 bases not matched to a gene. Germline lookup yields CDR1 WNHNN and CDR2 SYGVQD (reference sequence). The CDR3 DNA reads TGCGCCAGCAGTGAGGGCAGCGGGGGAGGACTAGAGACCCAGTACTTC. Translation gives CASSEGSGGGLETQYF.

The chain has TRBV11-3 and TRBJ2-5; TRBD2 matches 8 bases. Trimming at V came to 6 bases and at J to 2 bases, leaving 2 bases not matched to a gene. Per the germline V gene, CDR1 is SGHNT and CDR2 is YENEEA. This CDR3 contains 13 residues. The CDR3 region has the DNA TGTGCCAGCAGAAGCGGGGGACAAGAGACCCAGTACTTC. It yields the protein CASRSGGQETQYF.